This T cell receptor beta chain came from a study of T cells expressing NK-cell markers. Study-level results: HCMV specificity of expanded NKG2C+ T cell clones remained unclear.

Comment on this clonotype: Its antigen is undetermined.

TCRdb reprocessed the 5' RACE reads and keeps a single row for each CDR3 protein, giving no DNA. The record lists more than 250,000 distinct CDR3 sequences, of which the ten most abundant hold under 0.5%. Material for sequencing was blood T cells: a sorted CD56 or NKG2C T cell subset, CD4+ or CD8+ T cells, or bulk PBMC T cells (not recorded which). The origin of this receptor is a man aged 18 to 29 in good health.

The CDR3 loop is CASSFPRGLAGKQFF. This chain uses TRBV7-2 with TRBJ2-1; the D gene TCRdb calls, TRBD2, cannot be checked with no DNA. Germline V gene lookup returns CDR1 SGHTA and CDR2 FQGNSA. The CDR3 sequence is 15 residues long.